These 18 T cell receptor beta chains came from one sample sequenced in a study of early stage breast cancer tumors (dated by TCRdb to 2016 to 2017). Preparation of the library involved the immunoSEQ multiplex PCR assay. TCRdb retrieved this table from immuneACCESS and kept in-frame rearrangements only. Not all clones are present; in checked studies, unresolved V genes account for under half, and no reason is known for the remainder. In this sample the table shows 25,000 to 35,000 clones, 70% to 90% of which occur a single time. The ten biggest clones cover 9.3% of the sample. Sequenced input: blood. Every receptor here comes from a person between 50 and 60 years old with breast cancer.

The chain combines TRBV28 with TRBJ1-5; a weak D match, TRBD1 (6 bases). This CDR3 has 15 amino acids. V was cut by 5 bases and J by 2 bases, with 13 bases left in between. Germline CDR1 reads MDHEN; CDR2 reads SYDVKM. CDR3 region: CASSGPDSRNQPQHF. The DNA for the CDR3 is TGTGCCAGCAGTGGTCCGGACAGTCGCAATCAGCCCCAGCATTTT.

This clone has just one count. The V and J genes are TRBV18 and TRBJ1-6; D may be TRBD1 (5 bases). CDR1 KGHSH and CDR2 LQKENI come from the germline V gene. The V and J ends lost 11 bases and 10 bases respectively, with 15 bases between them. This CDR3 is 12 amino acids long. CDR3 sequence: CAGTTGDSPLHF. The CDR3 DNA reads TGTGCCGGCACGACGGGGGACTCACCCCTCCACTTT.

The chain combines TRBV6-5 with TRBJ2-7; the match to TRBD1 covers 7 bases. V shed 6 bases, J shed 2 bases, and the junction held 7 bases outside the gene matches. CDR3 length: 14 residues. CDR1 is MNHEY, CDR2 SVGAGI, per germline. The CDR3 coding sequence is TGTGCCAGCAGGGGGGACAGACGGCCCTACGAGCAGTACTTC. Amino acid sequence: CASRGDRRPYEQYF.

The chain has TRBV7-2 and TRBJ1-5; no reliable D call. From germline, CDR1 is SGHTA and CDR2 FQGNSA. Trimming shortened V by 8 bases and J by 3 bases, and 11 bases separated the two germline ends. The CDR3 totals 13 residues. The CDR3 DNA reads as TGTGCCAGCGCGAGCGGATCCAATCAGCCCCAGCATTTT. Translating gives CASASGSNQPQHF.

The rearrangement joins TRBV29-1 to TRBJ2-2, with 8 bases fitting TRBD1. The CDR3 contains 14 residues. V dropped 5 bases and J dropped 3; count of bases not matched to a gene: 5. Germline V gives CDR1 SQVTM, CDR2 ANQGSEA. CDR3 amino acids: CSVRQGRDTGELFF. Here the CDR3 DNA reads TGCAGCGTTAGACAGGGGCGCGACACCGGGGAGCTGTTTTTT.

The chain has TRBV5-1 and TRBJ2-3; TRBD2 matches at 7 bases. Germline loops: CDR1 SGHRS, CDR2 YFSETQ. The CDR3 covers 19 residues. After removal of 3 bases from V and 0 bases from J, the junction contained 16 bases not matched to a gene. The CDR3 coding sequence is TGCGCCAGCAGCTGGGGGGGGGTCCGCGGGCCCCGTAGCACAGATACGCAGTATTTT. Amino acid sequence: CASSWGGVRGPRSTDTQYF. Using reference TRBV5-1 and TRBJ2-3 for the parts outside the CDR3, the full variable domain is KAGVTQTPRYLIKTRGQQVTLSCSPISGHRSVSWYQQTPGQGLQFLFEYFSETQRNKGNFPGRFSGRQFSNSRSEMNVSTLELGDSALYLCASSWGGVRGPRSTDTQYFGPGTRLTVL.

The chain carries TRBV6-6 and TRBJ2-5, with D unresolved. Germline lookup yields CDR1 MNHNY and CDR2 SVGAGI (reference sequence). V lost 5 bases and J lost 1, with 5 bases in between. The CDR3 is 12 amino acids. DNA of the CDR3: TGTGCCAGCAGTGGCAGCCAAGAGACCCAGTACTTC. Protein sequence: CASSGSQETQYF.

The chain recombines TRBV5-1 with TRBJ1-6, with D perhaps TRBD1 (5 bases). Germline assignment: CDR1 SGHRS and CDR2 YFSETQ. The V end lost 4 bases, the J end lost 6 bases, and 17 bases lay between the germline ends. The CDR3 extends over 16 amino acids. The DNA for the CDR3 is TGCGCCAGCAGCGATACTTTTGGGGCCCTTAATTCACCCCTCCACTTT. It is translated as CASSDTFGALNSPLHF. Full variable domain (missing parts from reference TRBV5-1 and TRBJ1-6): KAGVTQTPRYLIKTRGQQVTLSCSPISGHRSVSWYQQTPGQGLQFLFEYFSETQRNKGNFPGRFSGRQFSNSRSEMNVSTLELGDSALYLCASSDTFGALNSPLHFGNGTRLTVT.

This CDR3 is CASSPRQGTYEQYF. DNA for the CDR3: TGTGCCAGCTCACCACGGCAGGGTACCTACGAGCAGTACTTC. This chain uses TRBV18 with TRBJ2-7; possible D gene TRBD1, 5 bases. Germline V gene sequence: CDR1 KGHSH, CDR2 LQKENI. V lost 1 base and J lost 2, with 9 bases in between. The CDR3 totals 14 residues.

V and J are TRBV19 and TRBJ2-1; D remains ambiguous. The CDR3 loop spans 16 amino acids. The V and J ends lost 5 bases and 0 bases respectively, with 14 bases between them. Germline assignment: CDR1 LNHDA and CDR2 SQIVND (reference sequence). CDR3 nucleotide sequence: TGTGCCAGTAGTGAGGCACACACGACCTCCTACAATGAGCAGTTCTTC. As protein: CASSEAHTTSYNEQFF.

The V gene is TRBV2, the J gene TRBJ2-1; a possible D gene is TRBD2 (5 bases). V was clipped by 5 bases and J by 8 bases, with 13 bases between them. CDR3 size: 13 residues. Germline loops: CDR1 SNHLY, CDR2 FYNNEI. CDR3 DNA sequence: TGTGCCAGCAGTCGGACGGAGGCGGATGAGCAGTTCTTC. Its protein product is CASSRTEADEQFF.

The sample holds one count of this clone. Other DNA sequences from this sample encode an identical CDR3 as well. The chain uses TRBV13 and TRBJ1-5; D unclear. Trimming stripped 0 bases from V and 3 bases from J, with 9 bases between. The CDR3 is made up of 15 amino acids. The germline V gene encodes CDR1 PRHDT and CDR2 FYEKMQ (reference sequence). The CDR3: CASSLGGPYNQPQHF. CDR3 DNA: TGTGCCAGCAGCTTAGGAGGGCCATACAATCAGCCCCAGCATTTT.

This chain uses TRBV11-1 with TRBJ1-3; D unclear. Germline lookup yields CDR1 SGHAT and CDR2 FQDESV (reference sequence). CDR3 length: 15 amino acids. The V end lost 3 bases, the J end lost 0 bases, and 9 bases lay between the germline ends. The CDR3 is CASSLNLISGNTIYF. The CDR3 nucleotides read TGTGCCAGCAGCTTGAATCTAATCTCTGGAAACACCATATATTTT.

The CDR3 nucleotides read TGCGCCAGCAGCTTGGTGTCCGGCTTGGCCGCCACCGGGGAGCTGTTTTTT. The encoded protein is CASSLVSGLAATGELFF. This sequence joins TRBV5-1 and TRBJ2-2; D is unresolved. The CDR3 totals 17 residues. Germline V gives CDR1 SGHRS, CDR2 YFSETQ. The V and J ends lost 0 bases and 4 bases respectively, with 16 bases between them.

The CDR3 DNA reads TGCGCCAGCAGCGCAAAGGGAGAGACCCAGTACTTC. Encoded protein: CASSAKGETQYF. This rearrangement joins TRBV5-1 to TRBJ2-5; D is unclear. Germline CDR1 is SGHRS and CDR2 is YFSETQ. The CDR3 extends over 12 amino acids. Trimming left V 4 bases short and J 4 bases short, with 8 bases between. The whole variable domain, remainder taken from reference TRBV5-1 and TRBJ2-5, is KAGVTQTPRYLIKTRGQQVTLSCSPISGHRSVSWYQQTPGQGLQFLFEYFSETQRNKGNFPGRFSGRQFSNSRSEMNVSTLELGDSALYLCASSAKGETQYFGPGTRLLVL.

The chain links TRBV7-2 to TRBJ2-1; TRBD2 matches at 12 bases. The CDR3 covers 15 residues. The J segment lost 12 bases and the V segment lost 5 bases, leaving 11 bases of the junction unmatched. Germline V CDR1 and CDR2: SGHTA, FQGNSA. The CDR3 DNA follows: TGTGCCAGCAGCCCCCGGACTAGCGGGACAGTAGGGCAGTTCTTC. Its protein product is CASSPRTSGTVGQFF.

This CDR3 is CASSLDRSGGETQYF. CDR3 coding DNA: TGTGCCAGCAGCTTAGATCGGTCCGGCGGGGAGACCCAGTACTTC. The chain has TRBV7-2 and TRBJ2-5; maybe TRBD2 (5 bases). V lost 1 base to trimming and J lost 5 bases, with 14 bases between them. Germline lookup yields CDR1 SGHTA and CDR2 FQGNSA. The CDR3 is 15 residues long. The variable domain in full, completed from reference TRBV7-2 and TRBJ2-5, reads GAGVSQSPSNKVTEKGKDVELRCDPISGHTALYWYRQSLGQGLEFLIYFQGNSAPDKSGLPSDRFSAERTGGSVSTLTIQRTQQEDSAVYLCASSLDRSGGETQYFGPGTRLLVL.

This chain connects TRBV27 to TRBJ2-7; 7 nucleotides align to TRBD2. The germline V gene has CDR1 MNHEY and CDR2 SMNVEV (reference sequence). The CDR3 totals 15 residues. After removal of 4 bases from V and 7 bases from J, the junction contained 13 bases not matched to a gene. The CDR3 nucleotides read TGTGCCAGCAGTTCCCTCGAATCCGGGAGGCGAGAGCAGTACTTC. It is translated as CASSSLESGRREQYF.